The entry below describes one T cell receptor (beta chain). The entry originates in a study of metastatic and nonmetastatic thyroid tumors. The wider study: The study looked at repertoires side by side in blood and in tumor or nodule tissue from malignant and benign thyroid patients.

No patient had received any treatment before thyroid surgery. How the authors handled the data: Across clinicopathological groups, CDR3 differences served as the basis for building a distant-metastasis classifier for papillary thyroid cancer. From the PCR reads, TCRdb re-called clones with MiXCR. TCRdb's processing, not the authors', yielded these V and J calls. This table holds 40,000 or so clones, around half found once. CDR1 is MNHEY, CDR2 SVGEGT, per germline. The CDR3 length is 13 residues. Trimming took off 1 base at V and 7 bases at J, with 10 bases between the two ends. The rearrangement links TRBV6-2 or TRBV6-3 to TRBJ2-5; tentatively, D is TRBD1 (5 bases). The sequence came from a male donor with papillary thyroid cancer or a benign thyroid nodule (not recorded which). Some clones in this sample may be carry-over from other donors' samples. Sequences were obtained from tumor tissue. The CDR3 nucleotides read TGTGCCAGCAGTTACTTGGGGCGAAGGACCCAGTACTTC. As protein: CASSYLGRRTQYF.